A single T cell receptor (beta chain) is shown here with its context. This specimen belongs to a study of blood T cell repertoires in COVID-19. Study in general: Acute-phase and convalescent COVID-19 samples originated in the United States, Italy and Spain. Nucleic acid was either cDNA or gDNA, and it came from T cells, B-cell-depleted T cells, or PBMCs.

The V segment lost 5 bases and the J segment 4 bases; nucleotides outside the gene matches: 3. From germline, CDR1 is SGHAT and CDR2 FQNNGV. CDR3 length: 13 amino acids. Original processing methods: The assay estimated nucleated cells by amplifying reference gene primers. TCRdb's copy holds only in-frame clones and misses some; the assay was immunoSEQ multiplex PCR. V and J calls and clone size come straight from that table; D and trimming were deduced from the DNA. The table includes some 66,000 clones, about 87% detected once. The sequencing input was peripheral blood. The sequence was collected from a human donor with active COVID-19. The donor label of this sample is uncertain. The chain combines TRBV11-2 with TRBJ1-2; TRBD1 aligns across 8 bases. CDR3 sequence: CASSGGQGYGYTF. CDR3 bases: TGTGCCAGCAGCGGTGGACAGGGCTATGGCTACACCTTC.